Presented here are 21 T cell receptor beta chains from one specimen sequenced in a study of monozygotic twins with cystic fibrosis. The data were produced by immunoSEQ multiplex PCR, yet TCRdb's version contains in-frame clones alone and is incomplete. The sample includes tens of thousands of clones, approximately 96% of them seen just once. The specimen sequenced was blood. These receptors originate from a girl aged 2 to 9 with cystic fibrosis.

V and J are TRBV4-3 and TRBJ1-1; D may be TRBD1 (6 bases). The CDR3 totals 17 residues. Looked up from germline, CDR1 is LGHNA and CDR2 is YSLEER. Trimming pared 0 bases from V and 4 bases from J, leaving 18 bases between. CDR3 sequence (DNA): TGCGCCAGCAGCCAAGAGCCCCCAGGGGAGGGTCGCACTGAAGCTTTCTTT. Amino acids: CASSQEPPGEGRTEAFF.

The V gene is TRBV5-4, the J gene TRBJ2-7; TRBD2 matches 7 bases. J gave up 2 bases and V 2 bases, and 13 bases lay outside the gene matches. The germline gives CDR1 SGHNT, CDR2 YYREEE (reference sequence). CDR3 length equals 17 residues. The CDR3 nucleotides read TGTGCCAGCAGCTTTGAACCGGGACCCCGGGGGGCCTACGAGCAGTACTTC. Residues: CASSFEPGPRGAYEQYF.

The gene calls are TRBV11-2 and TRBJ1-4; D gene uncertain. V was shortened by 3 bases and J by 2 bases, with 7 bases between the two germline ends. The CDR3 is 14 amino acids. Germline V gene data show CDR1 as SGHAT and CDR2 as FQNNGV. The CDR3 loop is CASSFDTTNEKLFF. Here the CDR3 DNA reads TGTGCCAGCAGCTTCGACACGACTAATGAAAAACTGTTTTTT.

The chain carries TRBV10-1 and TRBJ2-7; the D is unclear. CDR1 is WNHNN and CDR2 is SYGVQD in the germline V gene (reference sequence). Trimming stripped 6 bases from V and 7 bases from J, with 13 bases between. This CDR3 has 12 amino acids. The CDR3 bases are TGCGCCAGCAGATCACACGGTGGGGAGCAGTACTTC. Amino acids: CASRSHGGEQYF.

The chain recombines TRBV28 with TRBJ1-1, with 10 bases that match TRBD1. Trimming at V came to 2 bases and at J to 6 bases, leaving 6 bases not matched to a gene. The CDR3 loop spans 15 amino acids. The germline V gene encodes CDR1 MDHEN and CDR2 SYDVKM. In nucleotides, the CDR3 is TGTGCCAGCAGTTTACGCGGACAGGGGGGCGCTGAAGCTTTCTTT. It encodes CASSLRGQGGAEAFF. The whole variable domain, remainder taken from reference TRBV28 and TRBJ1-1, is DVKVTQSSRYLVKRTGEKVFLECVQDMDHENMFWYRQDPGLGLRLIYFSYDVKMKEKGDIPEGYSVSREKKERFSLILESASTNQTSMYLCASSLRGQGGAEAFFGQGTRLTVV.

This clone was picked up one time. The J gene is TRBJ2-1, the V gene TRBV29-1; D remains ambiguous. Per germline, CDR1 SQVTM and CDR2 ANQGSEA. Trimming took 6 bases from V and 4 from J, leaving 16 bases between them. The CDR3 covers 14 residues. The CDR3 coding sequence is TGCAGCGTCCCCTGGGGTAGTTTGTACAATGAGCAGTTCTTC. Its translation: CSVPWGSLYNEQFF.

This rearrangement joins TRBV7-2 to TRBJ1-1, with 9 bases fitting TRBD1. CDR1 and CDR2 from the germline V gene are SGHTA and FQGNSA. V lost 5 bases, J lost 2 bases, and 3 bases stayed unmatched. CDR3 size: 14 residues. The CDR3 DNA is TGTGCCAGCAGCCCGGGACAGGGAAACACTGAAGCTTTCTTT. As protein: CASSPGQGNTEAFF.

V gene TRBV4-3 combines with J gene TRBJ2-7; 16 bases agree with TRBD2. This CDR3 contains 16 residues. Per the germline V gene, CDR1 is LGHNA and CDR2 is YSLEER. After removal of 3 bases from V and 4 bases from J, the junction contained 3 bases not matched to a gene. The CDR3 spells CASSQGLAGGSYEQYF. CDR3 DNA: TGCGCCAGCAGCCAGGGACTAGCGGGAGGGAGTTACGAGCAGTACTTC.

This clone was seen only a few times. This rearrangement joins TRBV7-8 to TRBJ2-7; D is possibly TRBD1 (6 bases). Trimming pared 3 bases from V and 1 base from J, leaving 10 bases between. Germline-derived CDR1 and CDR2 are SGHVS and FQNEAQ. The CDR3 runs 14 residues. The CDR3 DNA reads TGTGCCAGCAGCTTGAGACAGGTATCCTACGAGCAGTACTTC. Protein product: CASSLRQVSYEQYF.

This sequence joins TRBV12-5 and TRBJ2-3, with TRBD2 matching over 7 bases. Looked up from germline, CDR1 is LGHNT and CDR2 is FRNRAP. The CDR3 spans 16 residues. V gave up 6 bases and J gave up 3 bases; unmatched junction bases: 12. The chain's CDR3 is CASGLLGRERTDTQYF. The DNA for the CDR3 is TGTGCTAGTGGCCTACTTGGGCGGGAGAGGACAGATACGCAGTATTTT.

V usage is TRBV6-4 and J usage is TRBJ1-1; perhaps TRBD1 as D (5 bases). CDR1 is MRHNA and CDR2 is SNTAGT in the germline V gene. V was cut by 6 bases and J by 1 base, with 9 bases left in between. This CDR3 has 13 residues. The CDR3 is CASSSQGNTEAFF. CDR3 nucleotides: TGTGCCAGCAGCTCCCAGGGGAACACTGAAGCTTTCTTT.

The rearrangement uses TRBV11-3 and TRBJ2-2; D may be TRBD2 (7 bases). This CDR3 region has 16 residues. Trimming removed 5 bases at V and 3 bases at J, with 16 bases between. Germline CDR1 reads SGHNT; CDR2 reads YENEEA. CDR3 amino acids: CASSTGGGLDTGELFF. The CDR3 nucleotides are TGTGCCAGCAGCACCGGCGGGGGCCTCGACACCGGGGAGCTGTTTTTT.

The chain carries TRBV6-6 and TRBJ1-1, with 7 bases aligning to TRBD1. The V and J ends lost 5 bases and 4 bases, in that order; junction bases with no gene match: 10. CDR1 and CDR2 from the germline V gene are MNHNY and SVGAGI (reference sequence). The CDR3 length is 15 residues. Written as DNA, the CDR3 is TGTGCCAGCAGTCGGGATATGACAGGGAGCACTGAAGCTTTCTTT. Amino acid sequence: CASSRDMTGSTEAFF.

In nucleotides, the CDR3 is TGCGCCAGCAGCTTGCGACTAGCGGGGCGGCTATACAATGAGCAGTTCTTC. This gives the protein CASSLRLAGRLYNEQFF. This chain links TRBV5-1 with TRBJ2-1; 11 nucleotides line up with TRBD2. V lost 1 base, J lost 4 bases, and 7 bases stayed unmatched. Germline assignment: CDR1 SGHRS and CDR2 YFSETQ. The CDR3 contains 17 residues.

The chain recombines TRBV11-2 with TRBJ1-4; a possible D gene is TRBD1 (6 bases). Germline loops: CDR1 SGHAT, CDR2 FQNNGV. V shed 5 bases and J shed 3 bases, with 10 bases lying between them. The CDR3 loop spans 14 amino acids. The CDR3 sequence is CASSPDRPNEKLFF. DNA of the CDR3: TGTGCCAGCAGCCCGGACAGACCTAATGAAAAACTGTTTTTT.

V is TRBV7-2 and J is TRBJ1-2; no clear D. V lost 2 bases and J 2 bases, leaving 15 bases between the germline ends. This CDR3 region has 16 residues. Germline CDR1 is SGHTA and CDR2 is FQGNSA. The CDR3 DNA follows: TGTGCCAGCAGCTTACCCCTTGGCGGCTCCAACTATGGCTACACCTTC. Protein sequence: CASSLPLGGSNYGYTF.

The rearrangement links TRBV30 to TRBJ2-1; TRBD1 matches 8 bases. Germline CDR1 reads GTSNPN; CDR2 reads SVGIG (reference sequence). Germline trimming cut 2 bases from V and 6 bases from J; bases unmatched to any gene: 6. This CDR3 spans 14 amino acids. CDR3 residues: CAWSHGQGANEQFF. The CDR3 coding sequence is TGTGCCTGGAGTCACGGGCAGGGGGCCAATGAGCAGTTCTTC.

V usage is TRBV2 and J usage is TRBJ2-7; tentative D call: TRBD2 (6 bases). The CDR3 length is 12 residues. The V end lost 7 bases, the J end lost 3 bases, and 10 bases lay between the germline ends. Germline assignment: CDR1 SNHLY and CDR2 FYNNEI. The CDR3 DNA is TGTGCCAGCACGGGGGTTATCTACGAGCAGTACTTC. It translates to CASTGVIYEQYF.

The CDR3 sequence is CAWSVKGGADTQYF. CDR3 bases: TGTGCCTGGAGTGTAAAGGGAGGGGCAGATACGCAGTATTTT. The genes are TRBV30 and TRBJ2-3; 7 bases fit TRBD2. V dropped 0 bases and J dropped 4; count of bases not matched to a gene: 4. The CDR3 extends over 14 amino acids. Germline CDR1 reads GTSNPN; CDR2 reads SVGIG (reference sequence).

The CDR3: CASSGTERNTIYF. Written as DNA, the CDR3 is TGTGCCAGCTCAGGGACGGAACGAAACACCATATATTTT. The chain uses TRBV18 and TRBJ1-3; the D gene is possibly TRBD1 (5 bases). The CDR3 loop spans 13 amino acids. Trimming cost V 5 bases and J 5 bases, with 10 bases left between them. Germline loops: CDR1 KGHSH, CDR2 LQKENI.

The rearrangement uses TRBV19 and TRBJ2-6; D may be TRBD1 (6 bases). Trimming took off 3 bases at V and 0 bases at J, with 6 bases between the two ends. CDR1 LNHDA and CDR2 SQIVND come from the germline V gene (reference sequence). The CDR3 length is 15 residues. This chain's CDR3 is CASSIRGSGANVLTF. CDR3 DNA: TGTGCCAGTAGTATCAGGGGCTCTGGGGCCAACGTCCTGACTTTC.